This T cell receptor beta chain is from a study of blood T cells in healthy people across ages. A second PCR of 7 to 11 cycles used a sample-barcoded 5' primer and a J-beta primer mix. TCRdb independently ran MiXCR on the 5' RACE reads; one entry per CDR3 protein. Of 540,000 or so distinct CDR3 sequences listed, about 45% are singletons. The CDR3 runs 15 residues. Germline CDR1 reads LGHNA; CDR2 reads YSLEER. V dropped 1 base and J dropped 2 bases, with 11 bases sitting between them. This clonotype was obtained from an elderly man in good health. Sequenced sample: blood. V usage is TRBV4-3 and J usage is TRBJ2-5; either TRBD1 or TRBD2 may fit D (5 bases each). The CDR3 coding sequence is TGCGCCAGCAGCCAAGGACCGGGACCTCAAGAGACCCAGTACTTC. Translated, it gives CASSQGPGPQETQYF.